Presented here are 27 T cell receptor beta chains from one specimen sequenced in a study of CD4 T cells in relation to SARS-CoV-2 and coronaviruses. Libraries were prepared by immunoSEQ multiplex PCR; TCRdb keeps only in-frame clonotypes and omits some of them. The sample holds some 40,000 clones, more than 70% seen once. Antigens for these TCRs are unknown. Material for sequencing was naive CD4+ T cells from PBMCs, cultured in vitro. Sample subset: naive CD4+ T cells isolated by negative enrichment. These receptors were taken from an adult with COVID-19.

The chain carries TRBV6-2 or TRBV6-3 and TRBJ2-7; 11 bases line up with TRBD2. This CDR3 region has 16 residues. Germline CDR1 reads MNHEY; CDR2 reads SVGEGT. The V gene end was trimmed by 2 bases and the J gene end by 5 bases; junction bases not matched to a gene: 8. CDR3: CASSYGSGTSGDEQYF. The CDR3, as DNA: TGTGCCAGCAGTTACGGATCCGGGACTAGCGGAGACGAGCAGTACTTC.

J is TRBJ2-1 and V is TRBV9, with 9 bases fitting TRBD1. The length of the CDR3 is 16 residues. V shed 4 bases, J shed 7 bases, and the junction held 12 bases outside the gene matches. The germline V gene has CDR1 SGDLS and CDR2 YYNGEE. CDR3 residues: CASSLLDRGWSNEQFF. CDR3 in DNA: TGTGCCAGCAGCCTCCTGGACAGGGGTTGGAGTAATGAGCAGTTCTTC.

The chain combines TRBV5-1 with TRBJ2-7; D perhaps matches TRBD2 (5 bases). This CDR3 has 14 amino acids. V gave up 2 bases and J gave up 3 bases, with 12 bases separating them. Germline CDR1 reads SGHRS; CDR2 reads YFSETQ. The CDR3 sequence: CASSFGQEDYEQYF. The CDR3 bases are TGCGCCAGCAGCTTTGGGCAGGAGGACTACGAGCAGTACTTC.

The rearrangement joins TRBV10-2 to TRBJ2-7; 7 bases map to TRBD2. Germline V gene sequence: CDR1 WSHSY, CDR2 SAAADI. J was trimmed by 3 bases and V by 8 bases; bases with no gene match: 13. The CDR3 loop spans 15 amino acids. DNA for the CDR3: TGCGCCAGCTCTGTCGAGGCAGCGGGATTCTACGAGCAGTACTTC. As protein: CASSVEAAGFYEQYF.

The genes are TRBV28 and TRBJ2-7; 11 bases are a match to TRBD2. Germline assignment: CDR1 MDHEN and CDR2 SYDVKM. Germline trimming cut 6 bases from V and 4 bases from J; bases unmatched to any gene: 5. The CDR3 length is 14 residues. CDR3 protein: CASRVAGGRYEQYF. The CDR3, as DNA: TGTGCCAGCAGGGTAGCGGGAGGGCGGTACGAGCAGTACTTC.

The CDR3 protein is CASTEIPGGSGANVLTF. The CDR3 bases are TGTGCCAGTACTGAGATACCAGGGGGCTCTGGGGCCAACGTCCTGACTTTC. The chain is built from TRBV19 and TRBJ2-6; 7 bases are a match to TRBD1. With 7 bases clipped from V and 0 bases from J, the junction kept 9 bases outside the gene matches. This CDR3 is 17 amino acids long. Germline lookup yields CDR1 LNHDA and CDR2 SQIVND (reference sequence).

Concerning this clone itself: A read error is likely, as this CDR3 ends without the conserved phenylalanine or tryptophan. The DNA is left out, because the CDR3 cannot be placed on it with certainty; the CDR3 is given as TCRdb lists it. The rearrangement joins TRBV7-7 to TRBJ2-7. Germline V lookup: CDR1 SSHAT, CDR2 FNYEAQ (reference sequence). Termini included, the CDR3 measures 15 amino acids. CDR3 loop: CASSLVGRPPLVLGR.

The V and J genes are TRBV12-3 or TRBV12-4 and TRBJ2-7; D assignment may be TRBD1 or TRBD2 (6 bases each). The CDR3 extends over 13 amino acids. Between the trimmed V and J ends, which lost 6 bases and 4 bases, there was a span of 13 bases. The CDR3 sequence: CASSPGALYEQYF. As DNA, the CDR3 is TGTGCCAGCAGCCCGGGGGCCTTATACGAGCAGTACTTC.

This sequence joins TRBV4-3 and TRBJ2-7; D ambiguous. CDR3 length: 15 residues. V lost 0 bases to trimming and J lost 2 bases, with 11 bases between them. The germline CDR1 and CDR2 sequences are LGHNA and YSLEER. The DNA for the CDR3 is TGCGCCAGCAGCCAAGATTTCGGCGGAGCCTACGAGCAGTACTTC. Its protein product is CASSQDFGGAYEQYF.

The J gene is TRBJ2-3, the V gene TRBV5-1, with D possibly matching TRBD1 (5 bases). This CDR3 contains 15 residues. The ends were cut back, 3 bases at V and 6 bases at J, with 17 bases in the middle. The germline V gene encodes CDR1 SGHRS and CDR2 YFSETQ. For the CDR3, the DNA is TGCGCCAGCAGCTCCGTGGGGCCTTCTGGCGATACGCAGTATTTT. Its protein product is CASSSVGPSGDTQYF.

This chain connects TRBV10-1 to TRBJ2-3; TRBD2 agrees at 10 bases. The CDR3 loop spans 16 amino acids. Germline V gene data show CDR1 as WNHNN and CDR2 as SYGVQD (reference sequence). The V segment lost 0 bases and the J segment 2 bases; nucleotides outside the gene matches: 2. This CDR3 reads CASSESSGRPTDTQYF. Written as DNA, the CDR3 is TGCGCCAGCAGTGAGTCTAGCGGGAGGCCCACAGATACGCAGTATTTT.

CDR3: CATRPGQAIYEQYF. In DNA form, the CDR3 reads TGTGCCACCAGACCGGGACAGGCGATCTACGAGCAGTACTTC. J is TRBJ2-7 and V is TRBV2; the match to TRBD1 covers 8 bases. The V gene's germline CDR1 is SNHLY and CDR2 FYNNEI. This CDR3 comprises 14 residues. The J segment lost 3 bases and the V segment lost 10 bases, leaving 11 bases of the junction unmatched.

The chain combines TRBV5-4 with TRBJ2-1, with 11 positions matching TRBD2. CDR3 length: 18 amino acids. V dropped 4 bases and J dropped 7; count of bases not matched to a gene: 16. The germline V gene encodes CDR1 SGHNT and CDR2 YYREEE (reference sequence). The CDR3 sequence is CASSPATSGSVGRNEQFF. DNA for the CDR3: TGTGCCAGCAGCCCCGCTACTAGCGGGAGTGTCGGTAGGAATGAGCAGTTCTTC.

This chain uses TRBV5-1 with TRBJ1-2; D is possibly TRBD1 (5 bases). V was pared by 0 bases and J by 2 bases, with 14 bases between. The germline V gene encodes CDR1 SGHRS and CDR2 YFSETQ. The CDR3 loop spans 16 amino acids. The chain's CDR3 is CASSLALGQTNYGYTF. CDR3 DNA sequence: TGCGCCAGCAGCTTGGCTCTAGGACAAACAAACTATGGCTACACCTTC.

The gene calls are TRBV28 and TRBJ1-5, with D tentatively TRBD1 (6 bases). The CDR3 loop spans 18 amino acids. V lost 2 bases to trimming and J lost 0 bases, with 17 bases between them. Germline V gene lookup returns CDR1 MDHEN and CDR2 SYDVKM. The DNA for the CDR3 is TGTGCCAGCAGTTTACGGCACTGGACAGCTAATAGCAATCAGCCCCAGCATTTT. Translated, it gives CASSLRHWTANSNQPQHF.

This clone appeared a single time. This sequence joins TRBV9 and TRBJ2-1, with D perhaps TRBD2 (5 bases). Looked up from germline, CDR1 is SGDLS and CDR2 is YYNGEE. The CDR3 has 14 amino acids. Deletions cut 5 bases from V and 0 bases from J, with 9 bases between. DNA of the CDR3: TGTGCCAGCAGTGGAACTAGCTCCTACAATGAGCAGTTCTTC. It encodes CASSGTSSYNEQFF.

J is TRBJ1-1 and V is TRBV5-4; D possibly corresponds to TRBD1 (6 bases). V was trimmed by 5 bases and J by 1 base, leaving 15 bases between them. Germline values: CDR1 SGHNT, CDR2 YYREEE (reference sequence). This CDR3 has 15 residues. CDR3 DNA: TGTGCCAGCAGAATGGGGGGGCAGACGAACACTGAAGCTTTCTTT. Translation gives CASRMGGQTNTEAFF.

The gene calls are TRBV10-3 and TRBJ1-5; D ambiguous. The germline V gene encodes CDR1 ENHRY and CDR2 SYGVKD. The CDR3 runs to 12 residues. V dropped 4 bases and J dropped 3 bases, with 4 bases sitting between them. The DNA of the CDR3 is TGTGCCATCAGTGGACACAATCAGCCCCAGCATTTT. It translates to CAISGHNQPQHF.

This chain joins TRBV7-6 and TRBJ1-6, with D tentatively TRBD1 (6 bases). The CDR3 runs 15 residues. V lost 5 bases, J lost 6 bases, and 14 bases lay in between. Looked up from germline, CDR1 is SGHVS and CDR2 is FNYEAQ. The CDR3 region has the DNA TGTGCCAGCAGCGTCTTAGGGGGAAGTAATTCACCCCTCCACTTT. Its translation is CASSVLGGSNSPLHF. The full variable domain, with the rest looked up from reference TRBV7-6 and TRBJ1-6, is GAGVSQSPRYKVTKRGQDVALRCDPISGHVSLYWYRQALGQGPEFLTYFNYEAQQDKSGLPNDRFSAERPEGSISTLTIQRTEQRDSAMYRCASSVLGGSNSPLHFGNGTRLTVT.

The rearrangement uses TRBV7-9 and TRBJ2-1, with D tentatively TRBD1 or TRBD2 (5 bases each). The V end lost 1 base, the J end lost 5 bases, and 12 bases lay between the germline ends. The germline CDR1 and CDR2 sequences are SEHNR and FQNEAQ (reference sequence). The CDR3 is 15 residues long. The CDR3 sequence: CASSLVRDVDNEQFF. The CDR3 nucleotides are TGTGCCAGCAGCTTAGTACGGGACGTGGACAATGAGCAGTTCTTC.

The CDR3 region is CASSLRESDEQFF. Written as DNA, the CDR3 is TGTGCCAGCAGTTTAAGAGAGTCGGATGAGCAGTTCTTC. The chain has TRBV12-3 or TRBV12-4 and TRBJ2-1; D remains ambiguous. V was clipped by 2 bases and J by 8 bases, with 10 bases between them. The CDR3 covers 13 residues.

The J gene is TRBJ2-1, the V gene TRBV7-7; D call uncertain. In germline, CDR1 is SSHAT, CDR2 FNYEAQ (reference sequence). There are 14 residues in the CDR3. Trimming pared 4 bases from V and 9 bases from J, leaving 16 bases between. Here the CDR3 reads CASSSATGVGEQFF. The CDR3 DNA reads as TGTGCCAGCAGCTCGGCGACTGGCGTTGGTGAGCAGTTCTTC. Full variable domain (outside the CDR3, taken from reference TRBV7-7 and TRBJ2-1): GAGVSQSPRYKVTKRGQDVTLRCDPISSHATLYWYQQALGQGPEFLTYFNYEAQPDKSGLPSDRFSAERPEGSISTLTIQRTEQRDSAMYRCASSSATGVGEQFFGPGTRLTVL.

This clone showed up just once. This chain uses TRBV12-5 with TRBJ2-1, with 11 positions matching TRBD2. This CDR3 comprises 16 residues. With 4 bases clipped from V and 4 bases from J, the junction kept 6 bases outside the gene matches. Germline V gene sequence: CDR1 LGHNT, CDR2 FRNRAP. The CDR3 DNA is TGTGCTAGTGGTTATGGAACTAGCGGGAGATACAATGAGCAGTTCTTC. Its protein product is CASGYGTSGRYNEQFF.

The rearrangement joins TRBV28 to TRBJ2-7; 8 bases line up with TRBD2. V lost 5 bases to trimming and J lost 5 bases; unmatched junction nucleotides: 8. The germline gives CDR1 MDHEN, CDR2 SYDVKM. The length of the CDR3 is 14 residues. The CDR3 DNA sequence: TGTGCCAGCAGTGTAGCGGGGCCCCCCCACGAGCAGTACTTC. The encoded protein is CASSVAGPPHEQYF.

This clone is a singleton in its sample. This sequence joins TRBV19 and TRBJ2-7; possibly TRBD1 for D (6 bases). Per the germline V gene, CDR1 is LNHDA and CDR2 is SQIVND (reference sequence). The CDR3 is 13 residues long. V was shortened by 6 bases and J by 1 base, with 10 bases between the two germline ends. The chain's CDR3 is CASRGAASYEQYF. CDR3 nucleotide sequence: TGTGCCAGTAGGGGGGCGGCATCCTACGAGCAGTACTTC.

The rearrangement joins TRBV27 to TRBJ2-5; 7 bases are a match to TRBD2. The CDR3 is 15 residues long. V shed 4 bases and J 4 bases; nucleotides not matched to a gene: 9. CDR1 and CDR2 from the germline V gene are MNHEY and SMNVEV (reference sequence). As DNA, the CDR3 is TGTGCCAGCAGTTCGGGGGGAGTGGTAGGAGAGACCCAGTACTTC. Its translation: CASSSGGVVGETQYF.

Notes on this clone: A junction end diverges from the germline sequence, so it may reflect a read error. The chain joins TRBV27 to TRBJ1-4; D is uncertain. The CDR3 length is 13 residues. The germline V gene encodes CDR1 MNHEY and CDR2 SMNVEV (reference sequence). The CDR3 sequence: CARGPDRYTGGIF. The CDR3 coding sequence is TGTGCCAGGGGCCCTGACCGCTATACCGGAGGTATTTTT.